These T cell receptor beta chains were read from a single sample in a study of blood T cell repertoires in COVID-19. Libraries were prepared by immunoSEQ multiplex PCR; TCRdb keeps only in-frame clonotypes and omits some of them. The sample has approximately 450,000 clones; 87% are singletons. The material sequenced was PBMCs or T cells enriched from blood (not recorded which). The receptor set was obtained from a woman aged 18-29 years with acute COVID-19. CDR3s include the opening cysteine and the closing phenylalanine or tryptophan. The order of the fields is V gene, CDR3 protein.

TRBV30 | CAWSVSNEQYF
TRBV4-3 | CASSQGPTAATNEKLFF
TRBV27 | CASSSGLATGEQYF
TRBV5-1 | CASSLTGVESNEKLFF
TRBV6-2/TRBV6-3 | CASSYNRSTGVHQPQHF
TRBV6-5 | CASSYSQMNTEAFF
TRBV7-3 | CASSLALDPGGSQYF
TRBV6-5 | CANGQGQNEQYF
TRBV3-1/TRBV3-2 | CASSQARGYTF
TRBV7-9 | CASSPPSSNQPQHF
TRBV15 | CATSRDRGPGNTIYF
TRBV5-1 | CASSWRGAGEGEYEQFF
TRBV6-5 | CAIVTGGNIEAFF
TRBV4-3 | CASSREGQGTGELFF
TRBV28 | CASSFEGRYGGTEAFF
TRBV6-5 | CASFAGIRTEAFF
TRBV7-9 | CASSLKQEKAYEQYF
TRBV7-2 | CASRRGGPTDTQYF
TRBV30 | CAWSLTYNEQFF
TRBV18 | CASSPPSGRVGTGELFF
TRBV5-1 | CASSLDQGREQYF
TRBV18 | CASSPPSGWDTQYF
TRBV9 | CASSGRDTDYEQYF
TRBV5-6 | CASSLGRGQGEQFF
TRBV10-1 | CASSEFGRGRNTEAFF
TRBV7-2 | CASSLPRASTEAFF
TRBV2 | CASSEAGLSNEQFF
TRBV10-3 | CAISEYEAANTGELFF
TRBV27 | CASSRDRGYGYTF
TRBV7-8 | CASSFQGKDYEQYF
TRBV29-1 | CSVEVAQGSNEQFF
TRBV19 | CASRRVGGSGANVLTF
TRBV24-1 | CATSDLNDGGKTSYNEQFF
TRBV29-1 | CSVTGTGSTEAFF
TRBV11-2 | CASRGQGNNSPLHF
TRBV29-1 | CSVPSGNTEAFF
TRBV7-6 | CASSLGAGLGDSPLHF